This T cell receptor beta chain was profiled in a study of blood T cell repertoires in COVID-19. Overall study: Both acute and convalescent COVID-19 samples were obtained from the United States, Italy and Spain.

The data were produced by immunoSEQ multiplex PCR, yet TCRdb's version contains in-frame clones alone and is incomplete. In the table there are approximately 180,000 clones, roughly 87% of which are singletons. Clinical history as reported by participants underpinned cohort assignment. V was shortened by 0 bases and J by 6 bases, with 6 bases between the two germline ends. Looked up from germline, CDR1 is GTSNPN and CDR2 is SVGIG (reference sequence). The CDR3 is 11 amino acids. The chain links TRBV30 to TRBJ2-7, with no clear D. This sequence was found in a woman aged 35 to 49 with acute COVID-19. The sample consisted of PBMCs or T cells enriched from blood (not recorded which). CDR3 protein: CAWSVLREQYF. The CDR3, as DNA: TGTGCCTGGAGTGTACTGCGCGAGCAGTACTTC.